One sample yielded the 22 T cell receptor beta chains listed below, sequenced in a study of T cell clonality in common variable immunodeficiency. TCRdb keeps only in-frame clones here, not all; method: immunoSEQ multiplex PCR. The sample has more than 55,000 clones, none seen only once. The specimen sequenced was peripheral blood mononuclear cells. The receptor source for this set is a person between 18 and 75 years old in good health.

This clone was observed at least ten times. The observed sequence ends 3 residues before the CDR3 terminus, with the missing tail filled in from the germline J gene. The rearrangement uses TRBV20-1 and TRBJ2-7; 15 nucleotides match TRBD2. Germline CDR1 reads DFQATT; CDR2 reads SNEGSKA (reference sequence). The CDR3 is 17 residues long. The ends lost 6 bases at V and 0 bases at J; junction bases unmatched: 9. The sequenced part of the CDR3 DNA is TGCAGTGCACCGGGACTAGCGGGAGGACTCAGCTCCTACGAG. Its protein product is CSAPGLAGGLSSYE. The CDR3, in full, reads CSAPGLAGGLSSYEQYF.

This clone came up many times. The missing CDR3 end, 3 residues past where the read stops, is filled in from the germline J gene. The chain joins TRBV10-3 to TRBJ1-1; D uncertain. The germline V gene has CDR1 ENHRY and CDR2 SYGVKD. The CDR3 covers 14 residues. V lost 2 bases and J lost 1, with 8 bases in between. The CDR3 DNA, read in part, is TGTGCCATCAGTGAGGGGCAGTCGAACACTGAA. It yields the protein CAISEGQSNTE. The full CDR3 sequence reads CAISEGQSNTEAFF.

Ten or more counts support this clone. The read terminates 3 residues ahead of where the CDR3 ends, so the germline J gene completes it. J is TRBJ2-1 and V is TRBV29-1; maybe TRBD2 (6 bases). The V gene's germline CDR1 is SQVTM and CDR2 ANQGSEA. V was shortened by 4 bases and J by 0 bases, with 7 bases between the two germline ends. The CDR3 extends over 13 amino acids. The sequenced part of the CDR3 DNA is TGCAGCGTTGCTAGCGCCTCCTACAATGAG. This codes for CSVASASYNE. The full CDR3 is CSVASASYNEQFF.

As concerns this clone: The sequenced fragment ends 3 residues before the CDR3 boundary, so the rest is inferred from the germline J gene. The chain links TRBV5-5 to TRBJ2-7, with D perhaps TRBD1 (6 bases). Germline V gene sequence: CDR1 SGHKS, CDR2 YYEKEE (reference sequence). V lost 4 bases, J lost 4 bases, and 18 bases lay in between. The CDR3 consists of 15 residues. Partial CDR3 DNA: TGTGCCAGCAGCACAGACCCCGGGACACTGTACGAG. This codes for CASSTDPGTLYE. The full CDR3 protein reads CASSTDPGTLYEQYF.

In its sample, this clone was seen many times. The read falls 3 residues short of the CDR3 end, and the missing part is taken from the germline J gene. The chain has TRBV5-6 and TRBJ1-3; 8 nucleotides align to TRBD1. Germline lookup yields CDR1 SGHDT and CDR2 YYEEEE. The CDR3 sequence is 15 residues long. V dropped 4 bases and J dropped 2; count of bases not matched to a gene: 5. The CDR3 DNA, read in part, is TGTGCCAGCAGCCTGCCGGGACAGGCTGGAAACACC. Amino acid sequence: CASSLPGQAGNT. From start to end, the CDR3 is CASSLPGQAGNTIYF.

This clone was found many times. CDR3: CASGGGPGETQYF. The CDR3 bases that were read are TGCGCCAGCGGAGGAGGGCCGGGGGAGACC. The J gene is TRBJ2-5, the V gene TRBV5-1; TRBD2 might be the D (6 bases). The CDR3 end falls 3 residues outside the read, so it is completed with the germline J gene. Trimming removed 7 bases at V and 5 bases at J, with 15 bases between. The CDR3 is made up of 13 amino acids. The V gene's germline CDR1 is SGHRS and CDR2 YFSETQ.

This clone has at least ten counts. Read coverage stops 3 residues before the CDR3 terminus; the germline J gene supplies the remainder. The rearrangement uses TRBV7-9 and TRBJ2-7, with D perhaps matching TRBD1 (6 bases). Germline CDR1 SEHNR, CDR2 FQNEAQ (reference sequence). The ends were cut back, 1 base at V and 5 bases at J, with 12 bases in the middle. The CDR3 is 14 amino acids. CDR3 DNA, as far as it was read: TGTGCCAGCAGCTTAGAGATGGGGGCCCACGAG. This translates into CASSLEMGAHE. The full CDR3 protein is CASSLEMGAHEQYF.

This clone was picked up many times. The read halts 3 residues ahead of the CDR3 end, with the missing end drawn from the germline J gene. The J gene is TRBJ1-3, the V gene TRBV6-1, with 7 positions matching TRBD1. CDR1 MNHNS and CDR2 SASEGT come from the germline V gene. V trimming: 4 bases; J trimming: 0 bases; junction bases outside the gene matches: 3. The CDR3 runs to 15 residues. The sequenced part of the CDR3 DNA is TGTGCCAGCAGTGCAGACAGGGCCTCTGGAAACACC. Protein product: CASSADRASGNT. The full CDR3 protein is CASSADRASGNTIYF.

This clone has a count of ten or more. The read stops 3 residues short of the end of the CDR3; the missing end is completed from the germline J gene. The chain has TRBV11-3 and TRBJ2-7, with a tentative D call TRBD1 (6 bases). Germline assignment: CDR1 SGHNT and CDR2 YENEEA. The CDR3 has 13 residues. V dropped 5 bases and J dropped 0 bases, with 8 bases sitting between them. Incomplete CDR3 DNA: TGTGCCAGCAGCCCAGGGGCCTCCTACGAG. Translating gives CASSPGASYE. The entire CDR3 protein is CASSPGASYEQYF. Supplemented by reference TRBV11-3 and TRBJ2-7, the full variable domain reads EAGVVQSPRYKIIEKKQPVAFWCNPISGHNTLYWYLQNLGQGPELLIRYENEEAVDDSQLPKDRFSAERLKGVDSTLKIQPAELGDSAVYLCASSPGASYEQYFGPGTRLTVT.

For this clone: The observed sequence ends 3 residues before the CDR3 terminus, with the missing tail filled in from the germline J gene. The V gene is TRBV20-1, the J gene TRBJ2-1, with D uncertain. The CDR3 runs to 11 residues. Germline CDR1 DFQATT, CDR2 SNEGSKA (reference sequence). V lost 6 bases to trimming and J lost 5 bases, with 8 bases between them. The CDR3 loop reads CSARHNNEQFF. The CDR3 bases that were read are TGCAGTGCCCGACACAACAATGAG.

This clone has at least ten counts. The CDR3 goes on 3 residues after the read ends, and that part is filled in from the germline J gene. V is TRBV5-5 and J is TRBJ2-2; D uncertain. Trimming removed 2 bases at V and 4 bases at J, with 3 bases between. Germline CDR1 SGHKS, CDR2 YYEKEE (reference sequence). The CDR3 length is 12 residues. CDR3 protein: CASSFSTGELFF. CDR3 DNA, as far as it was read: TGTGCCAGCAGCTTCAGCACCGGGGAG.

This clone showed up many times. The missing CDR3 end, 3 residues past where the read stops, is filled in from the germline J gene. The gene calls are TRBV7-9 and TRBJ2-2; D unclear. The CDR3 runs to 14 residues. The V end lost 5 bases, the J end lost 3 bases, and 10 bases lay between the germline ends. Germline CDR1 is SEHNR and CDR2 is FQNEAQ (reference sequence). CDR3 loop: CASSGATDTGELFF. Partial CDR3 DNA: TGTGCCAGCAGCGGAGCGACCGACACCGGGGAG.

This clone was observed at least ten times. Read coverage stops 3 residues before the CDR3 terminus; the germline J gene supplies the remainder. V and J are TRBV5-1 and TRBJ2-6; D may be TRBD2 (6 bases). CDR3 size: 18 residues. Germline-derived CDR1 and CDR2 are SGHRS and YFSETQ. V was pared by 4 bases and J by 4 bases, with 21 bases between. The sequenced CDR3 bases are TGCGCCAGCAGCCCGGGACTGTCAGGGAGTTTCGGGGCCAACGTC. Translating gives CASSPGLSGSFGANV. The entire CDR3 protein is CASSPGLSGSFGANVLTF.

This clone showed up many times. CDR3 DNA, as far as it was read: TGTGCCAGCATAGGGTGGGGGGAG. Encoded protein: CASIGWGE. The whole CDR3 protein is CASIGWGELFF. V and J are TRBV6-4 and TRBJ2-2; D gene ambiguous. Coverage ceases 3 residues before the CDR3 finishes, and the germline J gene fills in the end. This CDR3 is built from 11 residues. The germline V gene encodes CDR1 MRHNA and CDR2 SNTAGT. V was pared by 7 bases and J by 8 bases, with 8 bases between.

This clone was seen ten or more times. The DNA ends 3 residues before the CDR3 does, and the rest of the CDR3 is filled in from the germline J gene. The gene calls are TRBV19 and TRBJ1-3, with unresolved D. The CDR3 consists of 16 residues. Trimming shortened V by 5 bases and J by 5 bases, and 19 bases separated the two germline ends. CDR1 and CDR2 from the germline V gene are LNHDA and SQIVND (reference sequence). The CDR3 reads CASSHRLTWARNTIYF. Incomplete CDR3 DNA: TGTGCCAGTAGTCACCGGTTGACCTGGGCCCGAAACACC. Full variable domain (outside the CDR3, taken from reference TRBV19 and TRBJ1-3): DGGITQSPKYLFRKEGQNVTLSCEQNLNHDAMYWYRQDPGQGLRLIYYSQIVNDFQKGDIAEGYSVSREKKESFPLTVTSAQKNPTAFYLCASSHRLTWARNTIYFGEGSWLTVV.

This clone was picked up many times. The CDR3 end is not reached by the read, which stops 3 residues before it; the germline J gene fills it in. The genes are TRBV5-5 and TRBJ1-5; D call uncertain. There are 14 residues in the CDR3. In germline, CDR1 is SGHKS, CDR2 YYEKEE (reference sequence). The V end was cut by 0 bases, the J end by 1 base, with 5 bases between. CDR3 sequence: CASSLERSNQPQHF. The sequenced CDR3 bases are TGTGCCAGCAGCTTGGAGAGGAGCAATCAGCCC.

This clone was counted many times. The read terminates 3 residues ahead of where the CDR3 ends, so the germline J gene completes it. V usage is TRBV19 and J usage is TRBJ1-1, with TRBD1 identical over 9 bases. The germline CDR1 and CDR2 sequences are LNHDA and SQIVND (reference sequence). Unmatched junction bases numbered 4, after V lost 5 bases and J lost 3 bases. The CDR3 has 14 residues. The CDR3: CASSLQGAYTEAFF. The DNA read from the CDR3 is TGTGCCAGTAGTTTACAGGGGGCATACACTGAA.

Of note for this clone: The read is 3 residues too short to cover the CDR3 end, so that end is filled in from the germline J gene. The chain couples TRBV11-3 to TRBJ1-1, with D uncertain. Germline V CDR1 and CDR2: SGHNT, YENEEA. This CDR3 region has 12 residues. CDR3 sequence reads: CASSLGWAEAFF. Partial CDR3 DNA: TGTGCCAGCAGCCTAGGGTGGGCCGAA.

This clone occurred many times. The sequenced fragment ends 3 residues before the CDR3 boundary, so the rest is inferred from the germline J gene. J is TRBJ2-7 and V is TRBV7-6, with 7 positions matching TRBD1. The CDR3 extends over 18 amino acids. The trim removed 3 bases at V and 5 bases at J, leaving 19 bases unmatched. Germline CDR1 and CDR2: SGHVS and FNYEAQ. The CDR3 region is CASSFIQFRDSQSHEQYF. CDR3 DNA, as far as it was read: TGTGCCAGCAGCTTCATCCAGTTTCGGGACAGTCAGTCCCACGAG. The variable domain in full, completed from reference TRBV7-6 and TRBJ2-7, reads GAGVSQSPRYKVTKRGQDVALRCDPISGHVSLYWYRQALGQGPEFLTYFNYEAQQDKSGLPNDRFSAERPEGSISTLTIQRTEQRDSAMYRCASSFIQFRDSQSHEQYFGPGTRLTVT.

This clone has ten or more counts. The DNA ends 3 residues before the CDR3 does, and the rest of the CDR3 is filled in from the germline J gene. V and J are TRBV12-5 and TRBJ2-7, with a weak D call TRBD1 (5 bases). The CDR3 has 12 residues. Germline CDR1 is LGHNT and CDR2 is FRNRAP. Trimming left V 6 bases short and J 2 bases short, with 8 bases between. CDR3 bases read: TGTGCTAGTGGGGGGCCAGCCTACGAG. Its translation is CASGGPAYE. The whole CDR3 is CASGGPAYEQYF.

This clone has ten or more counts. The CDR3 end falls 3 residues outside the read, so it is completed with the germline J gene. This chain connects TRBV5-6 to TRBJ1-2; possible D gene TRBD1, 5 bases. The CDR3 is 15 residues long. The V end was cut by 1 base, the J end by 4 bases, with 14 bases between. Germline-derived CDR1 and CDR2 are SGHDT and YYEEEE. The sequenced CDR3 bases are TGTGCCAGCAGCTTGTGGGCCATACAGGTCTATGGC. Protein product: CASSLWAIQVYG. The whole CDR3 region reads CASSLWAIQVYGYTF.

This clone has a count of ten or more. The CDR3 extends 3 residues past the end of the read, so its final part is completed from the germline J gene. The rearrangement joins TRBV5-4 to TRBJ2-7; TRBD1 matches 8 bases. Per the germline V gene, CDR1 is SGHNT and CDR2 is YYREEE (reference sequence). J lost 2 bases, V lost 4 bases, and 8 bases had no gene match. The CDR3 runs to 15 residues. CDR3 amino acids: CASSPGGQGPYEQYF. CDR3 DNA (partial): TGTGCCAGCAGCCCCGGAGGACAGGGTCCCTACGAG. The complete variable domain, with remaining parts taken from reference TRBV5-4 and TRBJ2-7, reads ETGVTQSPTHLIKTRGQQVTLRCSSQSGHNTVSWYQQALGQGPQFIFQYYREEENGRGNFPPRFSGLQFPNYSSELNVNALELDDSALYLCASSPGGQGPYEQYFGPGTRLTVT.